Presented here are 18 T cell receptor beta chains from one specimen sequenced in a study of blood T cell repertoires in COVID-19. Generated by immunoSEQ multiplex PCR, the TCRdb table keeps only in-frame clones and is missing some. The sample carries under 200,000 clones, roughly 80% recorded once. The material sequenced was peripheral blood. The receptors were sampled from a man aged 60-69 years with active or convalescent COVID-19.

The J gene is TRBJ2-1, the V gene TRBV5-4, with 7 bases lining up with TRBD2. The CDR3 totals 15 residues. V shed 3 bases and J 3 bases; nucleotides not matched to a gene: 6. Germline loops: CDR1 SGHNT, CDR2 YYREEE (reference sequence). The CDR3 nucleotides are TGTGCCAGCAGCTCACTCCTAGCGGACTACAATGAGCAGTTCTTC. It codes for CASSSLLADYNEQFF. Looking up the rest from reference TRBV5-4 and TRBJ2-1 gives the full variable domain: ETGVTQSPTHLIKTRGQQVTLRCSSQSGHNTVSWYQQALGQGPQFIFQYYREEENGRGNFPPRFSGLQFPNYSSELNVNALELDDSALYLCASSSLLADYNEQFFGPGTRLTVL.

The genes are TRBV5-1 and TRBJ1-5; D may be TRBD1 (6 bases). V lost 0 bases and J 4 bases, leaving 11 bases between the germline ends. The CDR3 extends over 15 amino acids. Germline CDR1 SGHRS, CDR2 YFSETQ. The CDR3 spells CASSLGQGRNQPQHF. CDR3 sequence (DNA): TGCGCCAGCAGCTTGGGCCAGGGGAGAAATCAGCCCCAGCATTTT.

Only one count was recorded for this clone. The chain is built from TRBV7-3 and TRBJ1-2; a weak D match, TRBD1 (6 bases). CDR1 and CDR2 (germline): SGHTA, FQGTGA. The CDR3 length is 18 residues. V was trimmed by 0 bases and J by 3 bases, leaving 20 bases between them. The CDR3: CASSLTPPPGAEDYGYTF. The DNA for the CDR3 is TGTGCCAGCAGCTTAACCCCTCCTCCAGGGGCCGAGGACTATGGCTACACCTTC.

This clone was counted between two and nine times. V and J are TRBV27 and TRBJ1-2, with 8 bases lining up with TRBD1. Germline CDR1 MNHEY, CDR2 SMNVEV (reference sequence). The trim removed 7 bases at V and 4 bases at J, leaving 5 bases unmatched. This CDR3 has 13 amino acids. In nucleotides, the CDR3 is TGTGCCAGCAAGCCCGGGACAGGCTATGGCTACACCTTC. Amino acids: CASKPGTGYGYTF.

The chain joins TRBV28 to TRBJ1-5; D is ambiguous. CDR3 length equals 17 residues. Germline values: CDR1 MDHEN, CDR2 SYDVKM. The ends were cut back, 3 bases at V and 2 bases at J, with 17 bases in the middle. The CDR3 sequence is CASSLILVGGGNQPQHF. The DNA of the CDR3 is TGTGCCAGCAGTTTGATCCTGGTCGGAGGTGGCAATCAGCCCCAGCATTTT.

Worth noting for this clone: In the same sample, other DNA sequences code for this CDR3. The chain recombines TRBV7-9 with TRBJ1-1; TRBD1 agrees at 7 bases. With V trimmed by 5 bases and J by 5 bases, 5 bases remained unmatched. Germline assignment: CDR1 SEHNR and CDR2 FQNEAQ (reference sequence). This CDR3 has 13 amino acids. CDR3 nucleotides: TGTGCCAGCAGCCTCCGACAGGGAACTGAAGCTTTCTTT. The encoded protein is CASSLRQGTEAFF.

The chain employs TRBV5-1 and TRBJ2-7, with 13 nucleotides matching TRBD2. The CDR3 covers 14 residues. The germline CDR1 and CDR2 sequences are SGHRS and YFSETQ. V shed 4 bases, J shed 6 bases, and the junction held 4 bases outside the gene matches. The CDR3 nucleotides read TGCGCCAGCAGCCGAGGACTAGCGGGAGTCGAGCAGTACTTC. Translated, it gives CASSRGLAGVEQYF.

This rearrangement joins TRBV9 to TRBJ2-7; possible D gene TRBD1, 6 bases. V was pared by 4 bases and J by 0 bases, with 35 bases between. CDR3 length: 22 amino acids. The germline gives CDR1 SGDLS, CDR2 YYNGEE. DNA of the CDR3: TGTGCCAGCAGCCCTACCCCCCGACAGGACCTTCGACAGCGGTCGGACTCCTACGAGCAGTACTTC. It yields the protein CASSPTPRQDLRQRSDSYEQYF.

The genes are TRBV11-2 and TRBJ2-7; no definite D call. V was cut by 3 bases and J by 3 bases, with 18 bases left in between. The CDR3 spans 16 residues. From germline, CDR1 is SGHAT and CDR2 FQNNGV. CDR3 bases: TGTGCCAGCAGCTTCAACTCCGGCTGGGCCAGCTACGAGCAGTACTTC. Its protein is CASSFNSGWASYEQYF.

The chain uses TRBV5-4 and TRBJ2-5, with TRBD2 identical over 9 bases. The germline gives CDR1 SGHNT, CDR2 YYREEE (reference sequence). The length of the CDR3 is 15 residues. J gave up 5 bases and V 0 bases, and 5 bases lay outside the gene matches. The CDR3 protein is CASSLAGSGSETQYF. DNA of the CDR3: TGTGCCAGCAGCTTGGCAGGTAGCGGGAGCGAGACCCAGTACTTC. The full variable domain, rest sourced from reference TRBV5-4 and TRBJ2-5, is ETGVTQSPTHLIKTRGQQVTLRCSSQSGHNTVSWYQQALGQGPQFIFQYYREEENGRGNFPPRFSGLQFPNYSSELNVNALELDDSALYLCASSLAGSGSETQYFGPGTRLLVL.

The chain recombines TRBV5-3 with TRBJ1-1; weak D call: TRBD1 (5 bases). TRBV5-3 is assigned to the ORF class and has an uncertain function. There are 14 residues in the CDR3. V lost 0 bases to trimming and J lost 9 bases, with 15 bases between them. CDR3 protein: CARSLDRFYPQAFF. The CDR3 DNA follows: TGTGCCAGAAGCTTGGACAGGTTTTATCCCCAAGCTTTCTTT.

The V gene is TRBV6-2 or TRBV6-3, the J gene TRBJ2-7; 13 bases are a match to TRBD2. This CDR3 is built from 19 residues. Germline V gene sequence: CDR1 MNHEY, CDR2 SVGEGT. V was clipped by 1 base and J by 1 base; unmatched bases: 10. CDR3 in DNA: TGTGCCAGCAGTTACTATCTGGAGACTAGCGGGAGGAGATCCTACGAGCAGTACTTC. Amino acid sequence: CASSYYLETSGRRSYEQYF.

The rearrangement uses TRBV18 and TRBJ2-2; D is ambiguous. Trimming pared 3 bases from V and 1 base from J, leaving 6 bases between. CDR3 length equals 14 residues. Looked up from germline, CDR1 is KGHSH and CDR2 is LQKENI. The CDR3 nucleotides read TGTGCCAGCTCACCTACGAGGAACACCGGGGAGCTGTTTTTT. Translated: CASSPTRNTGELFF.

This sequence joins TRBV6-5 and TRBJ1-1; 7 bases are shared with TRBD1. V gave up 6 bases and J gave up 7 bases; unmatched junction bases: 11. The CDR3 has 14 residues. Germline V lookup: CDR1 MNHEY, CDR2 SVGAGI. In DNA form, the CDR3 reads TGTGCCAGCAGAACCGACAGGGTTGGGATTGAAGCTTTCTTT. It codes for CASRTDRVGIEAFF.

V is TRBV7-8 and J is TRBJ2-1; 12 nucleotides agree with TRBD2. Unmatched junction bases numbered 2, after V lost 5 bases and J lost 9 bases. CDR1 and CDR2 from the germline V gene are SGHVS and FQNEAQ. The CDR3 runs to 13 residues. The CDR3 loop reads CASSRLAGAEQFF. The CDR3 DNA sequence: TGTGCCAGCAGCCGACTAGCGGGAGCTGAGCAGTTCTTC.

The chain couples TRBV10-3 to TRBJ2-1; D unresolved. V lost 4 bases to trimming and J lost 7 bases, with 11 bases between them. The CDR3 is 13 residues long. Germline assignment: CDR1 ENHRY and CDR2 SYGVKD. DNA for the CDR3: TGTGCCATCAGTGCCCTATTCCGGAATGAGCAGTTCTTC. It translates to CAISALFRNEQFF.

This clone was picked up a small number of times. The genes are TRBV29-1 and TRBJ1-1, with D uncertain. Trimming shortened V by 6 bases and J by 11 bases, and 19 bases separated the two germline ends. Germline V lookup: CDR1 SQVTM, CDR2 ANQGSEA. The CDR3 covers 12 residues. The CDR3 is CSVRRDGSTAFF. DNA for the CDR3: TGCAGCGTCCGGAGAGACGGTTCAACGGCTTTCTTT.

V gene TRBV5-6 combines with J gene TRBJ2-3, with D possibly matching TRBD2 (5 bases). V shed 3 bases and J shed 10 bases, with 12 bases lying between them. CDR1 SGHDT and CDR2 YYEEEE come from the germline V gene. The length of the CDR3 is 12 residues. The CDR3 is CASSSGLGSQYF. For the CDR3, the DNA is TGTGCCAGCAGCTCGGGGTTAGGATCGCAGTATTTT. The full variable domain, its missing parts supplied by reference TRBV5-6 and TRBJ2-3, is DAGVTQSPTHLIKTRGQQVTLRCSPKSGHDTVSWYQQALGQGPQFIFQYYEEEERQRGNFPDRFSGHQFPNYSSELNVNALLLGDSALYLCASSSGLGSQYFGPGTRLTVL.